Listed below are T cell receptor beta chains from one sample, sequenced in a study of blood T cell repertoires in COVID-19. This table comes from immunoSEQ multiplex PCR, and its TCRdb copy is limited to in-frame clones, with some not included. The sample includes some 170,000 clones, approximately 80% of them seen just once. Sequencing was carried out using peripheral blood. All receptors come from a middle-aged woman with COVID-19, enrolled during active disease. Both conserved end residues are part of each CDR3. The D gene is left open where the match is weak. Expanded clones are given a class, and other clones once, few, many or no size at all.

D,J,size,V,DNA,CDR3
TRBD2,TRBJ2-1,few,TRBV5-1,TGCGCCAGCAGAATACTAGCGGGGGGGCGAGAGCAGTTCTTC,CASRILAGGREQFF
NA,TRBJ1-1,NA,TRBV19,TGTGCCAGTACCCGGGGAAACACTGAAGCTTTCTTT,CASTRGNTEAFF
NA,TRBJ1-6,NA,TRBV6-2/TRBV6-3,TGTGCCAGCAGTTCCCCGGGGTATTCACCCCTCCACTTT,CASSSPGYSPLHF
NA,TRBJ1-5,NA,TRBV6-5,TGTGCCAGCCGCACAGGGAGAGATAGCAATCAGCCCCAGCATTTT,CASRTGRDSNQPQHF
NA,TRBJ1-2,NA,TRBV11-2,TGTGCCAGCAGCTCATACCAGGACTATGGCTACACCTTC,CASSSYQDYGYTF
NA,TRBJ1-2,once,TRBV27,TGTGCCAGCAGTTTGAGCTCCCCTTCGCGGGGCTACACCTTC,CASSLSSPSRGYTF
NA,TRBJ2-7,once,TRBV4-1,TGCGCCAGCAGCCAAGATGCAGGGCTTGGCGAGCAGTACTTC,CASSQDAGLGEQYF
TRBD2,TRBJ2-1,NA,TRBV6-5,TGTGCCAGCAGCCCGCTAGCGGGGCTATACAATGAGCAGTTCTTC,CASSPLAGLYNEQFF
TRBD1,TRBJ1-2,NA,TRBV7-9,TGTGCCAGCAGCCGTCCAACAGGGGGCGATGGCTACACCTTC,CASSRPTGGDGYTF
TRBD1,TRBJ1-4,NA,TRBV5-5,TGTGCCAGCAGCTTAAGGGACAGAACTAATGAAAAACTGTTTTTT,CASSLRDRTNEKLFF